The entry below describes one T cell receptor beta chain. Next came a second PCR, run for about 7 to 12 cycles, which used a sample-barcoded 5' primer along with a J-beta primer mix. TCRdb recomputed calls from the 5' RACE reads with MiXCR, one row per CDR3 protein. The table shows just under 900,000 distinct CDR3 sequences, with 25% to 35% occurring only once. The record originates from a study of blood T cells in healthy people across ages. The ends lost 4 bases at V and 7 bases at J; junction bases unmatched: 8. Germline V gene sequence: CDR1 LGHDT, CDR2 YNNKEL (reference sequence). This CDR3 has 15 amino acids.

The clonotype comes from a woman aged 80 or older in good health. The chain employs TRBV3-1 and TRBJ2-2; 8 positions match TRBD1. Specimen: blood. CDR3 amino acids: CASSRFGQGSGELFF. In DNA form, the CDR3 reads TGTGCCAGCAGCCGTTTCGGACAGGGAAGCGGGGAGCTGTTTTTT.